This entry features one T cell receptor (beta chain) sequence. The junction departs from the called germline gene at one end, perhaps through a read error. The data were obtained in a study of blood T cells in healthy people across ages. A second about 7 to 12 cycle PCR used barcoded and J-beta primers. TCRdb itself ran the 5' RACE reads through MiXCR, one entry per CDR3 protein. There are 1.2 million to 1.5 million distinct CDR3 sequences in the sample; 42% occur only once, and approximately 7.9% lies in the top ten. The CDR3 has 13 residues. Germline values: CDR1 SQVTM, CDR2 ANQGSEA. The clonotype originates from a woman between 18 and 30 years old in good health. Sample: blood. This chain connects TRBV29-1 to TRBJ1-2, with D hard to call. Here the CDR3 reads CSVRDGINYGHTF. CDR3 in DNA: TGCAGCGTCAGAGACGGGATTAACTATGGCCACACCTTC. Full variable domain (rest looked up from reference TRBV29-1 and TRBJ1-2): SAVISQKPSRDICQRGTSLTIQCQVDSQVTMMFWYRQQPGQSLTLIATANQGSEATYESGFVIDKFPISRPNLTFSTLTVSNMSPEDSSIYLCSVRDGINYGHTFGSGTRLTVV.